This note documents a single T cell receptor (beta chain) sequence. Its target is unknown. This sample was taken from a study of identical twins. Healthy Caucasians supplied all donations. CDR1 is SQVTM and CDR2 is ANQGSEA in the germline V gene. The length of the CDR3 is 13 residues. Trimming pared 1 base from V and 1 base from J, leaving 7 bases between. MiXCR, run by TCRdb on the 5' RACE reads, gives a single entry per CDR3 protein. Counted here are 1.5 million to 2 million distinct CDR3 sequences, 25% to 35% occurring once; the ten biggest clones make up around 0.3%. Study results and caveats: Reduced insertions were recorded for abundant cord blood beta clonotypes, with no such pattern in memory repertoires. Analyses of zero insertions could be partly confounded by invariant MAIT and iNKT cells.

This TCR was sampled from a newborn girl in good health. Sequenced: cord blood. This sequence joins TRBV29-1 and TRBJ1-1; D remains unclear. The CDR3 sequence: CSVEGQSNTEAFF. The CDR3 nucleotides read TGCAGCGTTGAAGGGCAGTCGAACACTGAAGCTTTCTTT.